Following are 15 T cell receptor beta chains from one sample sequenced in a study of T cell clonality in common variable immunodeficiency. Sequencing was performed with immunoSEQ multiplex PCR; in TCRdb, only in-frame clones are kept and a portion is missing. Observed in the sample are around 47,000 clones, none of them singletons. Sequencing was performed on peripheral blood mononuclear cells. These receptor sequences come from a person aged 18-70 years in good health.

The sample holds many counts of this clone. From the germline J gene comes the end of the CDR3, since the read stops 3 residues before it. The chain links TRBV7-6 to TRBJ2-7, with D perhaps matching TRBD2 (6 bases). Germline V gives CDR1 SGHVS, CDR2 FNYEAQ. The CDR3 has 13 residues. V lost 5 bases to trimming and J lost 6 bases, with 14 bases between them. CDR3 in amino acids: CASSPGGSGEQYF. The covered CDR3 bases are TGTGCCAGCAGCCCCGGGGGAAGTGGCGAG.

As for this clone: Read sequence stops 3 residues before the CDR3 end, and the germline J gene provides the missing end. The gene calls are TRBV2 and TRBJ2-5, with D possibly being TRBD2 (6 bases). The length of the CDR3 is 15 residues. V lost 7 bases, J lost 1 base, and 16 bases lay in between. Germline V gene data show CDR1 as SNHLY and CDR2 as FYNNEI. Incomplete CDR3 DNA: TGTGCCAGCAATGGCGGAGGACTACCCCAAGAGACC. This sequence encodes CASNGGGLPQET. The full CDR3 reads CASNGGGLPQETQYF.

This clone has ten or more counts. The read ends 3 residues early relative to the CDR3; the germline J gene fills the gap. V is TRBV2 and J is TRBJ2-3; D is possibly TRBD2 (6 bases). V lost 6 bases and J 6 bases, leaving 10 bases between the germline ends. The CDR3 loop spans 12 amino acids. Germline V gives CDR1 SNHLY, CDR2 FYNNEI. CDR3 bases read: TGTGCCAGCAGACTAGCTTGGGATACG. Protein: CASRLAWDT. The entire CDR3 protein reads CASRLAWDTQYF.

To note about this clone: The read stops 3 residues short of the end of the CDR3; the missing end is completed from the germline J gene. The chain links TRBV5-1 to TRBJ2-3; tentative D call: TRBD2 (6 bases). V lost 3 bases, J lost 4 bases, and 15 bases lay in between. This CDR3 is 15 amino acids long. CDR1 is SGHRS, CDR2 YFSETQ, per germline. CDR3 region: CASSSSAAQADTQYF. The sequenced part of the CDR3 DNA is TGCGCCAGCAGCTCTAGCGCCGCCCAGGCAGATACG. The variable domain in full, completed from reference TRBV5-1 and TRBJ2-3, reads KAGVTQTPRYLIKTRGQQVTLSCSPISGHRSVSWYQQTPGQGLQFLFEYFSETQRNKGNFPGRFSGRQFSNSRSEMNVSTLELGDSALYLCASSSSAAQADTQYFGPGTRLTVL.

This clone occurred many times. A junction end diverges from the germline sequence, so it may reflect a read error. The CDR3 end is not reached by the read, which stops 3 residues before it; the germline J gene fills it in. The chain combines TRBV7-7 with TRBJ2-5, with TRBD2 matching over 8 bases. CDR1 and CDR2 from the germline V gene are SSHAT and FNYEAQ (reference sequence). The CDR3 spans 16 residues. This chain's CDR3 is CASSFGLAGNQETQYF. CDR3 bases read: TGTGCTAGCAGCTTCGGGTTAGCGGGAAACCAAGAGACC.

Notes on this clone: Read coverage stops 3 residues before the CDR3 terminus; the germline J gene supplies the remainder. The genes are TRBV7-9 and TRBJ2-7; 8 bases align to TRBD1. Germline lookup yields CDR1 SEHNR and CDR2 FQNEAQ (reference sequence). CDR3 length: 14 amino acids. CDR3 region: CASGRTGLEYEQYF. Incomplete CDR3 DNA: TGTGCGAGCGGACGGACAGGGCTGGAATACGAG.

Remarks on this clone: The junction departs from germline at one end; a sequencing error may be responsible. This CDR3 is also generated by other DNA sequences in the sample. The CDR3 reads CASSPDRGNTIYF. The DNA read from the CDR3 is TGTGCCAGCTCGCCCGACAGGGGAAACACA. The chain links TRBV18 to TRBJ1-3; 8 bases match TRBD1. Sequencing ends 3 residues short of the CDR3 end; the germline J gene provides the rest. The CDR3 is 13 residues long. Per the germline V gene, CDR1 is KGHSH and CDR2 is LQKENI.

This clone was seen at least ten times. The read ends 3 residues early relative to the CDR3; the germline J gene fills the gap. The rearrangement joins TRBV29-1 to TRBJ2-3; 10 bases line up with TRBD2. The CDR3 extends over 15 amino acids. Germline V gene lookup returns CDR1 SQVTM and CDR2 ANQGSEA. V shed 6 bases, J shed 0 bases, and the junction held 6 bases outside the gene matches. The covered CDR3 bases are TGCAGCGTCTTACTTAGCGGGGGGAGCACAGATACG. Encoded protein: CSVLLSGGSTDT. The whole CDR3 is CSVLLSGGSTDTQYF.

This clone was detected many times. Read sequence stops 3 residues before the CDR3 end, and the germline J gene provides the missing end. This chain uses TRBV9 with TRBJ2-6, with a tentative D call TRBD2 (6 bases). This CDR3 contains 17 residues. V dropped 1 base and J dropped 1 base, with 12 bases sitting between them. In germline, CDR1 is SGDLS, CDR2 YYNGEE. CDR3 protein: CASSVTERGSGANVLTF. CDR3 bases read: TGTGCCAGCAGCGTAACCGAACGGGGGTCTGGGGCCAACGTC.

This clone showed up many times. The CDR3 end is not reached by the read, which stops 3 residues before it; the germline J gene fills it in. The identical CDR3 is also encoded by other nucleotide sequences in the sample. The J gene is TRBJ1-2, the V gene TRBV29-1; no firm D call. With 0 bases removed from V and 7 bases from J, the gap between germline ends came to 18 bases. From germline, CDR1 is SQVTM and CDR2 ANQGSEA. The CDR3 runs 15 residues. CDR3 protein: CSVEDRGRATPGYTF. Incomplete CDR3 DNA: TGCAGCGTTGAAGATCGGGGTAGAGCAACTCCTGGC.

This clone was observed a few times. The CDR3 protein is CASSLGTGRGNTIYF. The CDR3 bases that were read are TGTGCCAGCAGCCTTGGGACAGGGCGAGGAAACACC. This sequence joins TRBV5-6 and TRBJ1-3; 9 nucleotides agree with TRBD1. The CDR3 end is not reached by the read, which stops 3 residues before it; the germline J gene fills it in. CDR1 and CDR2 from the germline V gene are SGHDT and YYEEEE. There are 15 residues in the CDR3. V shed 4 bases and J 4 bases; nucleotides not matched to a gene: 6.

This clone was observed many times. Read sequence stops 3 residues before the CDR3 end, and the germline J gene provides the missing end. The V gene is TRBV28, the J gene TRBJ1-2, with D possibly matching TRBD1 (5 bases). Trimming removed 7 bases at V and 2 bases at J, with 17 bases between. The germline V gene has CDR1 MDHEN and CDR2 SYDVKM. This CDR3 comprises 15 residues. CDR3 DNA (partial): TGTGCCAGCATCAAATCGGGGGGGATCAACTATGGC. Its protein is CASIKSGGINYG. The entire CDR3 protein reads CASIKSGGINYGYTF.

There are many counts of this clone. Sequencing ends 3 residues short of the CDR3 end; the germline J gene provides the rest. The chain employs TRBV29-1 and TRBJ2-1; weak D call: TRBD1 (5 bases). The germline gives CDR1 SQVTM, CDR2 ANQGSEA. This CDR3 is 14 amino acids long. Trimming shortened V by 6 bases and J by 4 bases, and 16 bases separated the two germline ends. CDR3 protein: CSVKGVSTYNEQFF. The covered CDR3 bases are TGCAGCGTGAAAGGGGTTTCAACATACAATGAG.

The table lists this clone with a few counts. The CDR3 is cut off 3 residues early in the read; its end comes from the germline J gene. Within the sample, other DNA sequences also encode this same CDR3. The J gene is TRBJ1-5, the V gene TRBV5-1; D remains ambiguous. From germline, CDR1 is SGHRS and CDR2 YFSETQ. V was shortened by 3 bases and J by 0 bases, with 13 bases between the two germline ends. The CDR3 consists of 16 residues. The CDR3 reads CASSSPRRISNQPQHF. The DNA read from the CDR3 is TGCGCCAGCAGCTCCCCTAGGAGAATTAGCAATCAGCCC.

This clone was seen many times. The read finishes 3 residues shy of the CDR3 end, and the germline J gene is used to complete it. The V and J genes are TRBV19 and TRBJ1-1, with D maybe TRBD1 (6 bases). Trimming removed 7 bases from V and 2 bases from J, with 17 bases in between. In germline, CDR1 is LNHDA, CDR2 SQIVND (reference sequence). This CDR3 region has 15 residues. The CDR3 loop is CASNHRVPFNTEAFF. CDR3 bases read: TGTGCCAGTAACCACAGGGTCCCCTTCAACACTGAA. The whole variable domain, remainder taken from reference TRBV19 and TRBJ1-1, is DGGITQSPKYLFRKEGQNVTLSCEQNLNHDAMYWYRQDPGQGLRLIYYSQIVNDFQKGDIAEGYSVSREKKESFPLTVTSAQKNPTAFYLCASNHRVPFNTEAFFGQGTRLTVV.